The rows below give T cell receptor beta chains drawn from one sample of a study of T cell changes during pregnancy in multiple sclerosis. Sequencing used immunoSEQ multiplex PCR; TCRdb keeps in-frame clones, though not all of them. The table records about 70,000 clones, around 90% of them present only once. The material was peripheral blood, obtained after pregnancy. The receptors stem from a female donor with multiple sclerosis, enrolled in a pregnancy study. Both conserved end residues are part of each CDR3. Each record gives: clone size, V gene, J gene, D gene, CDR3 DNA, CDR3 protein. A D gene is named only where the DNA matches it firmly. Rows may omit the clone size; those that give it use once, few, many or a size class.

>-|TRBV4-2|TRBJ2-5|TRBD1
TGTGCCAGCAGCCAAGAAAATACAGGGGGCCCCCCTCAAGAGACCCAGTACTTC
CASSQENTGGPPQETQYF
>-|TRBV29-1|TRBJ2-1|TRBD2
TGCAGCGTTCGGGGGCTTCTAGCGGGAGGGTACAATGAGCAGTTCTTC
CSVRGLLAGGYNEQFF
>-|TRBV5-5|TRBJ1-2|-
TGTGCCAGCAGCTTGGGGAGGGCAGACACCTATGGCTACACCTTC
CASSLGRADTYGYTF
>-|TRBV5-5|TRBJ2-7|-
TGTGCCAGCAGCGCACAGGGCTACGAGCAGTACTTC
CASSAQGYEQYF
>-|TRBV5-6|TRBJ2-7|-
TGTGCCAGCAGCTTGGTAGCTAACTACGAGCAGTACTTC
CASSLVANYEQYF
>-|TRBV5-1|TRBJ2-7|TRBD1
TGCGCCAGCAGCTTGAGATCGGGGACAGGACAATACGAGCAGTACTTC
CASSLRSGTGQYEQYF
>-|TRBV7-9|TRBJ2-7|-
TGTGCCAGCAGCTTAGTCGAGGGGGCCTACGAGCAGTACTTC
CASSLVEGAYEQYF
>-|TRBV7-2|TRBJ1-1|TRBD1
TGTGCCAGCAGCCCCGGGACAGGACGGGCTTTCTTT
CASSPGTGRAFF
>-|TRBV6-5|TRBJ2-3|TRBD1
TGTGCCAGCAGCAGACTTACAGGGGCGGATACGCAGTATTTT
CASSRLTGADTQYF
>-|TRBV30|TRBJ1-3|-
TGTGCCTGGACAGTTAAGGGAAACACCATATATTTT
CAWTVKGNTIYF
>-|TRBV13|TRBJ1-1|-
TGTGCCACCCGGGGGGGGGACACTGAAGCTTTCTTT
CATRGGDTEAFF
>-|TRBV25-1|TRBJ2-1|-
TGTGCCAGCAGTGCAGGGAAGGGTGAGCAGTTCTTC
CASSAGKGEQFF
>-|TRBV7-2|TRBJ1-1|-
TGTGCCAGCAGCTTAGAATCGAGAATGAACACTGAAGCTTTCTTT
CASSLESRMNTEAFF
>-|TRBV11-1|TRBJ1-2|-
TGTGCCAGCAGTTGGTGGGGCCAGGGCAGCGGCTACACCTTC
CASSWWGQGSGYTF
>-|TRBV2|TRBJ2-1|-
TGTGCCAGCAGGATCTCTAGCGCCCTCTACAATGAGCAGTTCTTC
CASRISSALYNEQFF
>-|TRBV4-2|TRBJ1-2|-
TGTGCCAGCAGCCAAGTCAAGACAGATCCTAACTATGGCTACACCTTC
CASSQVKTDPNYGYTF
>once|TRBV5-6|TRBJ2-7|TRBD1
TGTGCCAGCACCGAGACAGGGGACTCCTACGAGCAGTACTTC
CASTETGDSYEQYF
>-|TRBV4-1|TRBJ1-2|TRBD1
TGCGCCAGCAGCCAAGTCGCCGGACAGGGGGTCCATGGCTACACCTTC
CASSQVAGQGVHGYTF
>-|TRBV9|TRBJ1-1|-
TGTGCCAGCAGCGTATTGAGGGGCGGGGCTGAAGCTTTCTTT
CASSVLRGGAEAFF
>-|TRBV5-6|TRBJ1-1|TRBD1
TGTGCCAGCAGCGAGTTGACAGGGCTGAACACTGAAGCTTTCTTT
CASSELTGLNTEAFF
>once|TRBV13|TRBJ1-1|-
TGTGCCAGCAGCCCCAGGGTTTCGGGGAACACTGAAGCTTTCTTT
CASSPRVSGNTEAFF
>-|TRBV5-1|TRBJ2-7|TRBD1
TGCGCCAGCAGCACCGAGGGACAGCAGCAGTACTTC
CASSTEGQQQYF
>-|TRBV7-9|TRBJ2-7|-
TGTGCCAGCAGCTTTTTCGGGGAGGTAGGAGAGCAGTACTTC
CASSFFGEVGEQYF
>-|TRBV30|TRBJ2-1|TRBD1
TGTGCCTGGAGTTCAGGGGGTGACGAGCAGTTCTTC
CAWSSGGDEQFF
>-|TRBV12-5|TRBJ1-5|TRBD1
TGTGCTAGTGGGGGTACTGGGACAGGGGGTAATCAGCCCCAGCATTTT
CASGGTGTGGNQPQHF
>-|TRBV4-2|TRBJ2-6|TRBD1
TGTGCCAGCAGCCAAGACACAGGGGCCAGCTCTGGGGCCAACGTCCTGACTTTC
CASSQDTGASSGANVLTF
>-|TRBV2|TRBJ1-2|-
TGTGCCAGCAGTAGTCGGGAGGGGCTTTACGGCTACACCTTC
CASSSREGLYGYTF
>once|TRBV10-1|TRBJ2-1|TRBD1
TGCGCCAGCAGTGATGAGGGGGCGCGGAATGAGCAGTTCTTC
CASSDEGARNEQFF
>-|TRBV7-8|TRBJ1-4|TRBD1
TGTGCCAGCAGCTCACAGGGGGCTAATGAAAAACTGTTTTTT
CASSSQGANEKLFF
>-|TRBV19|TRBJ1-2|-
TGTGCCAGCTCCCGGAGCTCAGCTAACTATGGCTACACCTTC
CASSRSSANYGYTF
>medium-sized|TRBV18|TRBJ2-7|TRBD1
TGTGCCAGCTCACCTCGAGACAGGGAGAACGAGCAGTACTTC
CASSPRDRENEQYF
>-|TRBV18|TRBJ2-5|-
TGTGCCAGCTCACCACCGAGTCAGGGTAGTCAGACCCAGTACTTC
CASSPPSQGSQTQYF
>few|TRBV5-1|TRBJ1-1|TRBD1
TGCGCCAGCAGCCCGAGACAGGGTTTGGCCCCCACTGAAGCTTTCTTT
CASSPRQGLAPTEAFF
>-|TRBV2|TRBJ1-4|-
TGTGCCAGCGGGGGGGTTGGTGAAAAACTGTTTTTT
CASGGVGEKLFF
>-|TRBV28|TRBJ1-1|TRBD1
TGTGCCAGCAGCCCCGGGACAGGGGGCAGGAGTGAAGCTTTCTTT
CASSPGTGGRSEAFF
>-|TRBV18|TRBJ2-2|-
TGTGCCAGCTCACCACCGAGGTCGAACACCGGGGAGCTGTTTTTT
CASSPPRSNTGELFF
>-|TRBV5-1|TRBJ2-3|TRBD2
TGCGCCAGCAGCTTGGAACTAGCGGGATGGACAGATACGCAGTATTTT
CASSLELAGWTDTQYF
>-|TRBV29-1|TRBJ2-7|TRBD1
TGCAGCGTTGGGGACAGCAAGTCCTACGAGCAGTACTTC
CSVGDSKSYEQYF
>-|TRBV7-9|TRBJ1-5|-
TGTGCCAGCGCTCCCGGGGGGATGGGCAATCAGCCCCAGCATTTT
CASAPGGMGNQPQHF